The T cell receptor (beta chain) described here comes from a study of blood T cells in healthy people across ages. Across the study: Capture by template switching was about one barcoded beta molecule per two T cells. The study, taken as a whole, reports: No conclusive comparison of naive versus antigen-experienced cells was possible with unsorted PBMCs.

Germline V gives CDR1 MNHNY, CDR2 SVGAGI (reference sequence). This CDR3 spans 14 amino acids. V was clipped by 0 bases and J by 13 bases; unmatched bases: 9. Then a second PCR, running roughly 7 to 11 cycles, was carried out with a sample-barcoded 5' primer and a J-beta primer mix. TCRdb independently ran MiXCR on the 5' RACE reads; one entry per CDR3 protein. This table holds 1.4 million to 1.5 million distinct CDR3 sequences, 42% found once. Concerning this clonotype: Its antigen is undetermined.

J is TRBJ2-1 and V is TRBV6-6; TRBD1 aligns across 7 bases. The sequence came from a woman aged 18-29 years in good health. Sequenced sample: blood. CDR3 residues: CASSYSGQVETQFF. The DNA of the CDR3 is TGTGCCAGCAGTTACTCCGGACAGGTAGAGACCCAGTTCTTC.